The rows below give T cell receptor beta chains drawn from one sample of a study of response to subunit inactivated influenza vaccine. TCRdb passed the RT-PCR reads through MiXCR, listing each CDR3 protein once. The sample records more than 450,000 distinct CDR3 sequences, approximately 10% being singletons. These data also featured in a second study, about T cells expressing NK-cell markers.

The sample in question was PBMCs from blood, obtained on the day of vaccination. The source is a man in his fifties or sixties who received an inactivated influenza vaccine. The CDR3 runs from the conserved cysteine through the conserved F or W. A D gene is named only where the DNA matches it firmly. Clone size, where shown, is once, few, many, or a class for clones that have expanded.

TRBV4-2	.	.	14	TRBJ1-3	TGTGCCAGCAGCCAAGATGACCAGATAAACACCATATATTTT	CASSQDDQINTIYF
TRBV4-2	many	.	14	TRBJ2-7	TGTGCCAGCAGCCCCGGACAGCCCTCCTACGAGCAGTACTTC	CASSPGQPSYEQYF
TRBV30	few	.	13	TRBJ2-7	TGTGCCTGGAGTGCCGGGAGAGATCGGGTGCAGTACTTC	CAWSAGRDRVQYF
TRBV2	few	.	12	TRBJ2-5	TGTGCCAGCAGGGGTAGGCGGGAGACCCAGTACTTC	CASRGRRETQYF
TRBV3-1	few	TRBD2	15	TRBJ2-7	TGTGCCAGCAGCCAAGCTAGCGGGAGGGGATACGAGCAGTACTTC	CASSQASGRGYEQYF
TRBV10-3	.	.	17	TRBJ2-4	TGTGCCATCAGTGAGTCTGAGGGACCGGGACAAAAAAGCATTCAGTACTTC	CAISESEGPGQKSIQYF
TRBV20-1	.	.	17	TRBJ2-4	TGCAGTGCTAGAGATTCTGGGGGCGGAGGGTCCAAAAACATTCACTACTTC	CSARDSGGGGSKNIHYF
TRBV29-1	few	.	14	TRBJ1-3	TGCAGCGTTGAAGGGCCGGGATCCGGAAACACCATATATTTT	CSVEGPGSGNTIYF
TRBV6-5	.	TRBD2	15	TRBJ2-3	TGTGCCAGCAGTTCTGGCGGGGGGGCCCCCGATACGCAGTATTTT	CASSSGGGAPDTQYF
TRBV4-2	many	TRBD1	14	TRBJ2-4	TGTGCCAGCAGCCAGGGCGCCAGGGGGAACATTCAGTACTTC	CASSQGARGNIQYF
TRBV12-3/TRBV12-4	.	TRBD1	13	TRBJ2-5	TGTGCCACCTCCATGGACAGGATGGAGACCCAGTACTTC	CATSMDRMETQYF
TRBV11-2	.	TRBD2	16	TRBJ2-3	TGTGCCAGCAGCTCCCATCGACTAGCGGGGACAGATACGCAGTATTTT	CASSSHRLAGTDTQYF
TRBV9	.	TRBD2	18	TRBJ2-2	TGTGCCAGCAGCCCGGGACTAGCGGGGGCCCTGAGCACCGGGGAGCTGTTTTTT	CASSPGLAGALSTGELFF
TRBV28	few	TRBD1	15	TRBJ1-2	TGTGCCAGCAGCCTAGGGACAGCGGCCTCCTATGGCTACACCTTC	CASSLGTAASYGYTF
TRBV7-9	few	.	14	TRBJ2-7	TGTGCCAGCAGCACCATGGGGTCCGGGTACGAGCAGTACTTC	CASSTMGSGYEQYF
TRBV12-3/TRBV12-4	many	.	13	TRBJ2-7	TGTGCCAGCACCAAGACGGATTCCTACGAGCAGTACTTC	CASTKTDSYEQYF
TRBV12-3/TRBV12-4	many	.	12	TRBJ2-5	TGTGCCAGCAGTTCCGGGGAAGAGACCCAGTACTTC	CASSSGEETQYF
TRBV20-1	.	.	14	TRBJ2-1	TGCAGTGCTAGAGATCTTCAGGGCAAAGATGAGCAGTTCTTC	CSARDLQGKDEQFF
TRBV27	.	TRBD1	15	TRBJ1-5	TGTGCCAGCAGTTCCGGGACAGGGGGAGGTCAGCCCCAGCATTTT	CASSSGTGGGQPQHF
TRBV10-3	.	.	16	TRBJ1-1	TGTGCCATCAGTAAAAACGGCCAGGGTTCGTCCACTGAAGCTTTCTTT	CAISKNGQGSSTEAFF
TRBV5-1	many	.	12	TRBJ2-5	TGCGCCAGCAGGGGCTGGACGGAGACCCAGTACTTC	CASRGWTETQYF
TRBV20-1	.	.	13	TRBJ1-1	TGCAGTGCGGGGAAGACAGCCACGTTTGAAGCTTTCTTT	CSAGKTATFEAFF
TRBV2	.	.	15	TRBJ1-1	TGTGCCAGCAACCAAGCGGGGGTGGGAAACACTGAAGCTTTCTTT	CASNQAGVGNTEAFF
TRBV7-8	many	TRBD1	13	TRBJ2-7	TGTGCCAGCAGCCCGGGACAGAGATACGAGCAGTACTTC	CASSPGQRYEQYF
TRBV29-1	many	.	12	TRBJ2-2	TGCAGCGTTGGGCGGGGCACCGGGGAGCTGTTTTTT	CSVGRGTGELFF
TRBV5-1	.	TRBD1	15	TRBJ2-7	TGCGCCAGCAGCCCGAAAACAGGGGGCATCTACGAGCAGTACTTC	CASSPKTGGIYEQYF
TRBV12-3/TRBV12-4	few	.	12	TRBJ2-1	TGTGCCAGCAGTTCCTTAGCCATTGAGCAGTTCTTC	CASSSLAIEQFF
TRBV19	.	.	10	TRBJ2-2	TGTGCCAGGGAAAACCGGGAGCTGTTTTTT	CARENRELFF
TRBV6-1	.	TRBD1	15	TRBJ2-2	TGTGCCAGCAGCATACAGGGGGGCGGCACCGGGGAGCTGTTTTTT	CASSIQGGGTGELFF
TRBV20-1	few	.	13	TRBJ1-1	TGCAGTGCTCAGACAGGATTGAACACTGAAGCTTTCTTT	CSAQTGLNTEAFF
TRBV20-1	few	.	13	TRBJ2-1	TGCAGTGCTAGCCCCTACGACTACAATGAGCAGTTCTTC	CSASPYDYNEQFF
TRBV20-1	many	.	14	TRBJ2-2	TGCAGTGTCTCCCGGGGGGCCTCCACCGGGGAGCTGTTTTTT	CSVSRGASTGELFF
TRBV7-9	few	TRBD1	16	TRBJ2-2	TGTGCCAGCAGCTACGACAGGGGGCTTATCACCGGGGAGCTGTTTTTT	CASSYDRGLITGELFF
TRBV18	few	.	13	TRBJ2-5	TGTGCCAGCTCACCTTCGGCTGGAGAGACCCAGTACTTC	CASSPSAGETQYF
TRBV5-6	few	.	13	TRBJ2-1	TGTGCCAGCAGCCTGCCTGGTTTGCTAGAGCAGTTCTTC	CASSLPGLLEQFF
TRBV7-3	.	.	13	TRBJ1-2	TGTGCCAGCAGCCGTGGTTCCGGGGAGGGCTACACCTTC	CASSRGSGEGYTF
TRBV6-2/TRBV6-3	.	TRBD1	14	TRBJ2-7	TGTGCCAGCAGGTCAACTTCCCGGGACAGACTAAGAGACTTC	CASRSTSRDRLRDF
TRBV4-3	.	.	15	TRBJ2-7	TGCGCCAGCAGCCCCTCTCGTGGGCAAGTATACGAGCAGTACTTC	CASSPSRGQVYEQYF
TRBV11-2	few	TRBD2	16	TRBJ2-3	TGTGCCAGCAGCCGGAATAGCGGGAGGGGGACAGATACGCAGTATTTT	CASSRNSGRGTDTQYF
TRBV12-3/TRBV12-4	many	TRBD1	15	TRBJ1-1	TGTGCCAGCAGCCAGCAGTGGACAGGGGGCACTGAAGCTTTCTTT	CASSQQWTGGTEAFF
TRBV5-1	few	.	14	TRBJ1-4	TGCGCCAGCAGCTTGATGGTGGCAGGGGAAAAACTGTTTTTT	CASSLMVAGEKLFF
TRBV6-2/TRBV6-3	.	.	12	TRBJ2-3	TGTGCCAGCAGTTACTCGCAAAATACGCAGTATTTT	CASSYSQNTQYF
TRBV4-2	.	TRBD2	16	TRBJ2-2	TGTGCCAGCAGCCAAGAGTCTAGCGGGAGCACCGGGGAGCTGTTTTTT	CASSQESSGSTGELFF
TRBV7-8	.	TRBD2	15	TRBJ2-7	TGTGCCAGCAGCTTAGTGCGGACTAGCGGCCACGAGCAGTACTTC	CASSLVRTSGHEQYF
TRBV20-1	few	TRBD2	11	TRBJ2-7	TGCAGCGCGCTAGCGGGAGAACGGCAGTACTTC	CSALAGERQYF
TRBV18	.	.	13	TRBJ1-4	TGTGCCAGCTCAGAACAGAGAAATGAAAAACTGTTTTTT	CASSEQRNEKLFF
TRBV15	few	.	14	TRBJ2-1	TGTGCCACCAGCAGCCAGGACTCCTACAATGAGCAGTTCTTC	CATSSQDSYNEQFF
TRBV6-1	few	TRBD2	17	TRBJ2-1	TGTGCCAGCAGCCCATTTTGGAGCGGGATAACATACAATGAGCAGTTCTTC	CASSPFWSGITYNEQFF
TRBV12-3/TRBV12-4	many	.	12	TRBJ2-1	TGTGCCAGCAGTAGGACTTCCAATGAGCAGTTCTTC	CASSRTSNEQFF
TRBV3-1	few	.	15	TRBJ1-3	TGTGCCAGCAGCCAAAGCTTTAGCTCTGGAAACACCATATATTTT	CASSQSFSSGNTIYF
TRBV10-3	.	.	15	TRBJ2-6	TGTGCCATCAGTGAGTTCAACTCTGGGGCCAACGTCCTGACTTTC	CAISEFNSGANVLTF
TRBV6-1	few	.	14	TRBJ2-7	TGTGCCAGCAGTCAATTGCGGGCCCCGTGGGAGCAGTACTTC	CASSQLRAPWEQYF
TRBV5-8	few	TRBD1	17	TRBJ2-2	TGTGCCAGCAGCTTGTATAGTTCCGGGACAGGCACCGGGGAGCTGTTTTTT	CASSLYSSGTGTGELFF
TRBV30	few	.	14	TRBJ2-7	TGTGCCTGGAGAAGGTGGGCCCGATCCTACGAGCAGTACTTC	CAWRRWARSYEQYF